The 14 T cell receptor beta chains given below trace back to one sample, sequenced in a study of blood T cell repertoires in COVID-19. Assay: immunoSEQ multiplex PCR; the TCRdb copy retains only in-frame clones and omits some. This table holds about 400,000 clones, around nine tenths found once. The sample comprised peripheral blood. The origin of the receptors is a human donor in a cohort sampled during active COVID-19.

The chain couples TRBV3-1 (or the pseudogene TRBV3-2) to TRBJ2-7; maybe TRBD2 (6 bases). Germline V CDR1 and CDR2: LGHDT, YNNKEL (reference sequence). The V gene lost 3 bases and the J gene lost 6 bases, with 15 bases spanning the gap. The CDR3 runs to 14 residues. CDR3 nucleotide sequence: TGTGCCAGCAGCCAGACCGGGAGTGGTCCCGAGCAGTACTTC. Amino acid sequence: CASSQTGSGPEQYF.

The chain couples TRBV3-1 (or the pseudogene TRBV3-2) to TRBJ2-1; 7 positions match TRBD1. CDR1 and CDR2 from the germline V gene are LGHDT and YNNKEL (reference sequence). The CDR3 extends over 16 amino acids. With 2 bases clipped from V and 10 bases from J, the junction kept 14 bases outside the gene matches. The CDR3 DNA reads TGTGCCAGCAGCCAATTAATACCAGGGGGTGGAGAGGAGCAGTTCTTC. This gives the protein CASSQLIPGGGEEQFF.

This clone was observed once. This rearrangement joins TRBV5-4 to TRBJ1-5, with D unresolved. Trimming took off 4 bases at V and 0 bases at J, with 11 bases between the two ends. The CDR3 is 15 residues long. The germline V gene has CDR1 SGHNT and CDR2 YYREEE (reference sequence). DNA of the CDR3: TGTGCCAGCAGCCGAGGGCCCGATAGCAATCAGCCCCAGCATTTT. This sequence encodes CASSRGPDSNQPQHF.

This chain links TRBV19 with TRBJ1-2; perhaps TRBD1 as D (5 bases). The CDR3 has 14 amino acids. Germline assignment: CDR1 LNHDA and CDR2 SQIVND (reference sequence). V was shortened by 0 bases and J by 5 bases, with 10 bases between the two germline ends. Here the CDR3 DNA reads TGTGCCAGTAGTATAGACTGGACACTGTATGGCTACACCTTC. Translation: CASSIDWTLYGYTF.

The DNA for the CDR3 is TGTGCCAGCAGCCTCGGCACTGAAGCTTTCTTT. Its translation: CASSLGTEAFF. The V and J genes are TRBV27 and TRBJ1-1, with unresolved D. This CDR3 comprises 11 residues. Germline V CDR1 and CDR2: MNHEY, SMNVEV (reference sequence). V lost 6 bases and J lost 4, with 6 bases in between.

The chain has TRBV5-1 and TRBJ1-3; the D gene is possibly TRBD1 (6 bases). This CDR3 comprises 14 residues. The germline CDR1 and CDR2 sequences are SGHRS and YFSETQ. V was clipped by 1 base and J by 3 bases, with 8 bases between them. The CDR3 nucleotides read TGCGCCAGCAGCTTGACAGGGAATGGAAACACCATATATTTT. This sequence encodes CASSLTGNGNTIYF.

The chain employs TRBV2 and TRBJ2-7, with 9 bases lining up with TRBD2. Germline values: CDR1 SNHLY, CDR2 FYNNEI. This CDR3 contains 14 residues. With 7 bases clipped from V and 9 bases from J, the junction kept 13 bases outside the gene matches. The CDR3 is CASTEGREGRSQYF. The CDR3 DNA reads TGTGCCAGCACCGAGGGGCGGGAGGGCCGTTCGCAGTACTTC. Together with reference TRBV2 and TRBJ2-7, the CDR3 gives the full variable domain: EPEVTQTPSHQVTQMGQEVILRCVPISNHLYFYWYRQILGQKVEFLVSFYNNEISEKSEIFDDQFSVERPDGSNFTLKIRSTKLEDSAMYFCASTEGREGRSQYFGPGTRLTVT.

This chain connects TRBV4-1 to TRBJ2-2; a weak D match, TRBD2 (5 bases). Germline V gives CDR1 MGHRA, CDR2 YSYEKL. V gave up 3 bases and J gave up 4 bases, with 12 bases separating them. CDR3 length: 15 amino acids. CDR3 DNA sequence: TGCGCCAGCAGCCAGCAACTCCGGGGCACCGGGGAGCTGTTTTTT. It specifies CASSQQLRGTGELFF.

CDR3 amino acids: CASSLRGYNEQFF. CDR3 DNA sequence: TGTGCCAGCAGTTTAAGAGGATACAATGAGCAGTTCTTC. V and J are TRBV27 and TRBJ2-1; D not resolved. V gave up 2 bases and J gave up 4 bases, with 6 bases separating them. Germline V gives CDR1 MNHEY, CDR2 SMNVEV (reference sequence). The CDR3 totals 13 residues.

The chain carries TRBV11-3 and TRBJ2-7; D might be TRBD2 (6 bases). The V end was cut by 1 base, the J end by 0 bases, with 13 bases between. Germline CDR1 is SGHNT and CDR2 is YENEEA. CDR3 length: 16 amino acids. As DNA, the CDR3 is TGTGCCAGCAGCTTAGGGGGGACTGTGAGCTCCTACGAGCAGTACTTC. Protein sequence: CASSLGGTVSSYEQYF. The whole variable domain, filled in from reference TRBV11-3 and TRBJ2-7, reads EAGVVQSPRYKIIEKKQPVAFWCNPISGHNTLYWYLQNLGQGPELLIRYENEEAVDDSQLPKDRFSAERLKGVDSTLKIQPAELGDSAVYLCASSLGGTVSSYEQYFGPGTRLTVT.

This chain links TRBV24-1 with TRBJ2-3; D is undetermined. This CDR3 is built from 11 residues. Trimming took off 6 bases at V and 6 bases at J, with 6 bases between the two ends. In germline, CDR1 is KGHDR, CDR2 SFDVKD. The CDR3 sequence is CATSIQDTQYF. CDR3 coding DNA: TGTGCCACCAGTATACAGGATACGCAGTATTTT.

The CDR3 here is CASSQTGWPQPQHF. In nucleotides, the CDR3 is TGTGCCAGCAGTCAGACAGGGTGGCCTCAGCCCCAGCATTTT. V and J are TRBV6-5 and TRBJ1-5; 7 bases agree with TRBD1. With V trimmed by 5 bases and J by 6 bases, 7 bases remained unmatched. CDR3 length: 14 residues. Germline V gives CDR1 MNHEY, CDR2 SVGAGI.

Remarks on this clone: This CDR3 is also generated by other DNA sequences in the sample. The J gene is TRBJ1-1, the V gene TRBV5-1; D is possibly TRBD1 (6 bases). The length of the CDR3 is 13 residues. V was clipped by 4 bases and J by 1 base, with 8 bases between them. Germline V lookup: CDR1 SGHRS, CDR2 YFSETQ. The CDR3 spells CASSPQGNTEAFF. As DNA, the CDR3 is TGCGCCAGCAGCCCACAGGGGAACACTGAAGCTTTCTTT.

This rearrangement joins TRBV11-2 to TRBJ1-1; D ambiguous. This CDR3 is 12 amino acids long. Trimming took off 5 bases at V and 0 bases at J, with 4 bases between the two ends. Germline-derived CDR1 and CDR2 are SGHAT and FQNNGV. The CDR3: CASSRLNTEAFF. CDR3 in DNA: TGTGCCAGCAGCCGGTTGAACACTGAAGCTTTCTTT.